This TCR beta chain was obtained from a study of OX40 agonist ivuxolimab in advanced cancers. Study-wide context: Hepatocellular carcinoma, melanoma, renal cell or head and neck cancer affected the dose-escalation patients.

Measured with immunoSEQ multiplex PCR; TCRdb has only the in-frame clones, and not every one. The sample carries about 50,000 clones, roughly 80% recorded once. There are a few counts of this clone. What it binds is unknown. Study observations and caveats: The authors also found low normalized T-cell clonal expansion in some nonresponders.

The V segment lost 2 bases and the J segment 8 bases; nucleotides outside the gene matches: 2. The germline V gene encodes CDR1 LNHDA and CDR2 SQIVND (reference sequence). The length of the CDR3 is 14 residues. This material consisted of CD4+ or CD8+ T cells sorted from blood, taken in a trial of the OX40 agonist ivuxolimab. This chain connects TRBV19 to TRBJ1-6, with 8 bases lining up with TRBD1. This receptor was obtained from an adult with an advanced solid tumor such as melanoma, head and neck, liver or kidney cancer. DNA for the CDR3: TGTGCCAGTAGTATACAGGGGGCCGATTCACCCCTCCACTTT. Its protein product is CASSIQGADSPLHF. The whole variable domain, remainder taken from reference TRBV19 and TRBJ1-6, is DGGITQSPKYLFRKEGQNVTLSCEQNLNHDAMYWYRQDPGQGLRLIYYSQIVNDFQKGDIAEGYSVSREKKESFPLTVTSAQKNPTAFYLCASSIQGADSPLHFGNGTRLTVT.